The rows below give T cell receptor beta chains drawn from one sample of a study of T cells in Graves' hyperthyroidism and ophthalmopathy. TCRdb itself ran the multiplex PCR reads through MiXCR, one entry per CDR3 protein. The sample contains roughly 700,000 distinct CDR3 sequences, approximately 15% of which appear only once. The specimen was blood. The receptor set was obtained from a young woman with Graves' hyperthyroidism. Both conserved end residues are part of each CDR3. The D gene is left open where the match is weak. The size entry is marked missing in some rows and otherwise reads once, few, many or a size class.

j_call | d_call | v_call | clone_size | cdr3_length | cdr3_aa | cdr3_nt
TRBJ2-5 | TRBD1 | TRBV28 | - | 14 | CASSSRQGKETQYF | TGTGCCAGCAGTTCCAGACAGGGTAAAGAGACCCAGTACTTC
TRBJ2-7 | - | TRBV11-1 | once | 15 | CAGSPTRGRAYEQYF | TGTGCCGGCAGCCCAACTCGCGGAAGGGCCTACGAGCAGTACTTC
TRBJ1-1 | - | TRBV27 | many | 16 | CASTPRAVLLNTEAFF | TGTGCCAGCACCCCCCGCGCGGTGCTCTTGAACACTGAAGCTTTCTTT
TRBJ1-2 | - | TRBV5-6 | many | 14 | CASSYGLENYGYTF | TGTGCCAGCAGCTACGGATTGGAGAACTATGGCTACACCTTC
TRBJ2-2 | - | TRBV20-1 | - | 15 | CSANKTEANTGELFF | TGCAGTGCTAACAAGACGGAGGCGAACACCGGGGAGCTGTTTTTT
TRBJ2-7 | - | TRBV12-3/TRBV12-4 | few | 12 | CASRGPAYEQYF | TGTGCCAGCAGGGGACCCGCCTACGAGCAGTACTTC
TRBJ2-3 | - | TRBV5-1 | many | 17 | CASSPRQANPYTDTQYF | TGCGCCAGCAGCCCCCGCCAGGCTAATCCGTACACAGATACGCAGTATTTT
TRBJ2-7 | - | TRBV3-2 | many | 15 | CASSQVAGNPYEQYF | TGTGCCAGCAGCCAAGTTGCGGGGAACCCCTACGAGCAGTACTTC
TRBJ2-7 | TRBD1 | TRBV28 | - | 13 | CASSWNRGDEQYF | TGTGCCAGCAGTTGGAACAGGGGCGACGAGCAGTACTTC
TRBJ2-7 | - | TRBV4-2 | - | 16 | CASSHSSGDSTYEQYF | TGTGCCAGCAGCCACTCCTCCGGGGACTCAACCTACGAGCAGTACTTC